This is a list of T cell receptor beta chains from one sample in a study of T cells in Graves' hyperthyroidism and ophthalmopathy. TCRdb passed the multiplex PCR reads through MiXCR, listing each CDR3 protein once. This table has about 640,000 distinct CDR3 sequences, approximately 15% appearing once. The sequenced sample was blood. Receptors originate from a woman aged 45 to 65 with Graves' ophthalmopathy. Both conserved end residues are trimmed from each CDR3. Each record gives: D gene, J gene, V gene, CDR3 protein. D genes are given only for firm matches.

d_call: TRBD2
j_call: TRBJ2-5
v_call: TRBV18
cdr3_aa: ASSPRAHRTGLLQETQY

d_call: TRBD2
j_call: TRBJ2-2
v_call: TRBV9
cdr3_aa: ASSVEAGGGTGELF

d_call: TRBD2
j_call: TRBJ2-5
v_call: TRBV20-1
cdr3_aa: SATRTSETQY

d_call: TRBD1
j_call: TRBJ2-5
v_call: TRBV20-1
cdr3_aa: SARDGTGGGETQY

d_call: -
j_call: TRBJ1-5
v_call: TRBV6-2/TRBV6-3
cdr3_aa: ASSTGGRWQPQH

d_call: TRBD2
j_call: TRBJ2-1
v_call: TRBV9
cdr3_aa: ASSIGLVREQF

d_call: -
j_call: TRBJ2-1
v_call: TRBV11-2
cdr3_aa: ASTGTPSYNEQF

d_call: -
j_call: TRBJ1-1
v_call: TRBV5-1
cdr3_aa: ASSSLGTSEAF

d_call: -
j_call: TRBJ2-2
v_call: TRBV5-7
cdr3_aa: ASRDGAGELF

d_call: TRBD1
j_call: TRBJ1-1
v_call: TRBV12-3/TRBV12-4
cdr3_aa: ASRGTGVTEAF

d_call: -
j_call: TRBJ1-1
v_call: TRBV20-1
cdr3_aa: SARDPTGADTEAF

d_call: -
j_call: TRBJ1-5
v_call: TRBV6-2/TRBV6-3
cdr3_aa: ASTNPGQPQH

d_call: -
j_call: TRBJ1-4
v_call: TRBV27
cdr3_aa: ASSLSSGATNEKLF

d_call: -
j_call: TRBJ1-5
v_call: TRBV28
cdr3_aa: ASTGAQVFGAQH

d_call: TRBD1
j_call: TRBJ2-4
v_call: TRBV7-2
cdr3_aa: ASSFDRGQRNIQY

d_call: TRBD1
j_call: TRBJ2-1
v_call: TRBV18
cdr3_aa: ASSPPTGTGSYNEQF

d_call: -
j_call: TRBJ1-5
v_call: TRBV9
cdr3_aa: ASSVGSGAGQPQH

d_call: -
j_call: TRBJ2-2
v_call: TRBV12-3/TRBV12-4
cdr3_aa: ASSPGWIVQGDTGELF

d_call: -
j_call: TRBJ2-1
v_call: TRBV7-9
cdr3_aa: ASSPLTGGYNEQF

d_call: TRBD2
j_call: TRBJ2-1
v_call: TRBV7-8
cdr3_aa: ASSPQPGTSGYNEQF

d_call: -
j_call: TRBJ2-7
v_call: TRBV12-3/TRBV12-4
cdr3_aa: ASSEIAAAYEQY

d_call: TRBD2
j_call: TRBJ2-2
v_call: TRBV20-1
cdr3_aa: SANKGTSGRGTGELF

d_call: -
j_call: TRBJ1-1
v_call: TRBV7-2
cdr3_aa: ASTLTGGAF

d_call: -
j_call: TRBJ2-7
v_call: TRBV28
cdr3_aa: ASTSRGFYEQY

d_call: TRBD2
j_call: TRBJ2-5
v_call: TRBV4-1
cdr3_aa: ASSPHQGLEETQY

d_call: -
j_call: TRBJ2-5
v_call: TRBV28
cdr3_aa: ASSTDSYQETQY

d_call: -
j_call: TRBJ1-1
v_call: TRBV25-1
cdr3_aa: ASSTPGYTEAF

d_call: TRBD2
j_call: TRBJ2-7
v_call: TRBV10-3
cdr3_aa: AISDRGVVYEQY

d_call: -
j_call: TRBJ1-4
v_call: TRBV5-1
cdr3_aa: ASSLEQGPTKLF

d_call: -
j_call: TRBJ2-1
v_call: TRBV10-1
cdr3_aa: ASSESSLLGEMKERF

d_call: -
j_call: TRBJ1-1
v_call: TRBV15
cdr3_aa: ATTEWGNTEAF

d_call: TRBD1
j_call: TRBJ1-1
v_call: TRBV12-3/TRBV12-4
cdr3_aa: ASRLTGEYTEAF

d_call: TRBD1
j_call: TRBJ2-5
v_call: TRBV13
cdr3_aa: ASSSFDRVKY

d_call: -
j_call: TRBJ1-2
v_call: TRBV7-9
cdr3_aa: ASSTSGRNEYGYT